Here is one T cell receptor beta chain with its context. At one of its ends the junction is not consistent with the germline gene, which may arise from a read error. CDR1 and CDR2 (germline): SNHLY, FYNNEI. The CDR3 has 15 residues. Per the original data handling: Amplification with reference gene primers provided the estimates of nucleated cell counts. Here immunoSEQ multiplex PCR was the method, and the copy in TCRdb shows in-frame clones only, minus some. D and trimming come from the DNA, and the V and J calls and clone size come from that table. The sample includes about 80,000 clones, about four fifths of them seen just once. The sample originates from a study of blood T cell repertoires in COVID-19. Overall study context: The United States, Italy and Spain provided the acute and convalescent COVID-19 samples. Sample material is recorded as cDNA or gDNA derived from T cells, B-cell-depleted T cells, or PBMCs.

Source material: peripheral blood. The receptor was derived from a man in his sixties with acute or convalescent COVID-19. The chain uses TRBV2 and TRBJ2-1, with 10 bases identical to TRBD2. CDR3 in DNA: TGTGCCAGCAGGGAAGGACTAGCGGCGGTGAATGAGCAGTTCTTC. The encoded protein is CASREGLAAVNEQFF.